A selection of T cell receptor beta chains follows, all from one sample in a study of siplizumab effects on memory and regulatory T cells. Measured with immunoSEQ multiplex PCR; TCRdb has only the in-frame clones, and not every one. In the table there are 50,000 to 60,000 clones, approximately 84% of which are singletons. Sequencing was performed on naive CD8+ T cells sorted from blood. The source is a human donor in good health. Each CDR3 is given without its conserved first and last residue. The order of the fields is J gene, V gene, CDR3 protein.

TRBJ1-5 | TRBV21-1 | ASRQGVNQPQH
TRBJ2-2 | TRBV11-2 | ASSERGGTQPRAGELF
TRBJ2-7 | TRBV29-1 | SVEWPDRDYEQY
TRBJ2-2 | TRBV4-1 | ASSQGPPGTGELF
TRBJ2-2 | TRBV14 | ASSQLGTGELF
TRBJ1-2 | TRBV7-9 | ASSLGGGTNYGYT
TRBJ2-2 | TRBV4-1 | ASSQTRANTGELF
TRBJ2-1 | TRBV2 | ASSDGLAGGNEQF
TRBJ2-1 | TRBV5-6 | ASSLGRLYNEQF
TRBJ2-6 | TRBV28 | ASSGTGVAGANVLT
TRBJ2-3 | TRBV10-2 | AAKGTPGGTQY
TRBJ2-7 | TRBV19 | ASSIQGTYEQY
TRBJ2-3 | TRBV19 | ASSAGGIDTQY
TRBJ1-4 | TRBV10-2 | ASSASGTRDEKLF
TRBJ2-3 | TRBV5-5 | ASSNPADTQY
TRBJ2-7 | TRBV5-1 | ASSLAVGGAYEQY
TRBJ2-2 | TRBV7-7 | ASSNQGRGNTGELF
TRBJ2-2 | TRBV5-6 | ASSLIASGELF
TRBJ1-5 | TRBV9 | ASSVGPYSNQPQH
TRBJ1-3 | TRBV9 | ASSVGDSSGNTIY
TRBJ2-7 | TRBV5-5 | ASSWGKTYEQY
TRBJ2-7 | TRBV7-9 | ASSLARDRAYEQY
TRBJ2-7 | TRBV10-2 | ASTTPGLSHEQY
TRBJ2-2 | TRBV29-1 | SVEGNTGELF
TRBJ2-7 | TRBV7-2 | ASSLDPRGANEQY
TRBJ1-2 | TRBV7-3 | ASSLDRASHYGYT
TRBJ2-1 | TRBV11-2 | ASSLYPRGDLNEQF
TRBJ1-5 | TRBV5-6 | ASSLAGTTYQPQH
TRBJ2-2 | TRBV7-6 | ASSLEAQAYGELF
TRBJ2-1 | TRBV2 | ATTVLGGEQF
TRBJ2-3 | TRBV7-6 | ASKGRVTDTQY